This paragraph reports one TCR beta chain. The CDR3 has 15 residues. V lost 10 bases and J 4 bases, leaving 19 bases between the germline ends. The germline gives CDR1 LNHDA, CDR2 SQIVND (reference sequence). This record belongs to a study of blood T cell repertoires in COVID-19. Study overall: T cells, B-cell-depleted T cells, or PBMCs supplied cDNA or gDNA.

As handled by the study authors: For nucleated cells, counts were estimated from reference gene primer amplification. The table came from immunoSEQ multiplex PCR; TCRdb's copy has only in-frame clones and leaves some out. That table furnishes V, J and clone size, whereas the DNA furnished D and trimming. The sample includes about 300,000 clones, 85% to 90% seen only once; the top ten take 13%. The gene calls are TRBV19 and TRBJ2-2; D possibly corresponds to TRBD2 (6 bases). The sequenced material came from peripheral blood. This sequence was found in a human donor in a cohort sampled during active COVID-19. CDR3 protein: CATSARVGGTGELFF. As DNA, the CDR3 is TGTGCCACGTCGGCGAGGGTGGGAGGCACCGGGGAGCTGTTTTTT.